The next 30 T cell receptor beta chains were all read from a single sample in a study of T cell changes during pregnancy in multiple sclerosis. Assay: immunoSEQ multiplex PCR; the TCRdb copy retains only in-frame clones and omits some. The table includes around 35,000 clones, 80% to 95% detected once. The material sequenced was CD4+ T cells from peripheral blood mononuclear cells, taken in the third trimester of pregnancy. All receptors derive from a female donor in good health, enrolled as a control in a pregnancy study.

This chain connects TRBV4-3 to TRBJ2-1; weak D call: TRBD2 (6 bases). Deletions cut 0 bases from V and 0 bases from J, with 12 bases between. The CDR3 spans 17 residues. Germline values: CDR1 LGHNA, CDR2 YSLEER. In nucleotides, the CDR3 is TGCGCCAGCAGCCAAGATGCACAGCGGGCCTCCTACAATGAGCAGTTCTTC. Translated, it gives CASSQDAQRASYNEQFF.

The CDR3 coding sequence is TGTGCCAGCAGGAGGGTTTCCGGAGCTTTCTTT. This codes for CASRRVSGAFF. The rearrangement joins TRBV2 to TRBJ1-1; no clear D gene. CDR1 is SNHLY and CDR2 is FYNNEI in the germline V gene. V lost 6 bases, J lost 10 bases, and 12 bases lay in between. The CDR3 loop spans 11 amino acids.

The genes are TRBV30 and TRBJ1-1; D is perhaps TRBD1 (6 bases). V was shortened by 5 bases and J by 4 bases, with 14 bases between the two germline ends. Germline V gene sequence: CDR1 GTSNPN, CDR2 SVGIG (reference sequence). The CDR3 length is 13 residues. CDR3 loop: CAWGGGAFTEAFF. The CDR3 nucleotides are TGTGCCTGGGGCGGGGGGGCCTTCACTGAAGCTTTCTTT.

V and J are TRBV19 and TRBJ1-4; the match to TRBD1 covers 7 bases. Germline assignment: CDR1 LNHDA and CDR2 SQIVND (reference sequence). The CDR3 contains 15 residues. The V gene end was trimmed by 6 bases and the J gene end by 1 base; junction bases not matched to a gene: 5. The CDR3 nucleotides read TGTGCCAGTAGAAGGGGGCCAGGAACTAATGAAAAACTGTTTTTT. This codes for CASRRGPGTNEKLFF.

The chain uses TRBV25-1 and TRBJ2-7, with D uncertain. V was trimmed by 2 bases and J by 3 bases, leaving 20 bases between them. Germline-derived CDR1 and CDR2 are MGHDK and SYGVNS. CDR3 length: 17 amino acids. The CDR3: CASSEDSRPPTYYEQYF. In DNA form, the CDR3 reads TGTGCCAGCAGTGAAGATTCCAGGCCTCCTACTTACTACGAGCAGTACTTC.

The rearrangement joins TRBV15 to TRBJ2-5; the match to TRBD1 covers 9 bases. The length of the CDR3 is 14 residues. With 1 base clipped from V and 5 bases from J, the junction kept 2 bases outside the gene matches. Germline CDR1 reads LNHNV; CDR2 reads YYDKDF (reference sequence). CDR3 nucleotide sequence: TGTGCCACCAGCAGAGGGGGACAGGGCGAGACCCAGTACTTC. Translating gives CATSRGGQGETQYF.

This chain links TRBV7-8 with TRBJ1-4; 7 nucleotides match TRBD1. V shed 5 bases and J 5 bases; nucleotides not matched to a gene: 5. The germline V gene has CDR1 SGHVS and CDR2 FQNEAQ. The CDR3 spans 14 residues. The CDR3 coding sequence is TGTGCCAGCAGCCCGACAGGGAACAATGAAAAACTGTTTTTT. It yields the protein CASSPTGNNEKLFF.

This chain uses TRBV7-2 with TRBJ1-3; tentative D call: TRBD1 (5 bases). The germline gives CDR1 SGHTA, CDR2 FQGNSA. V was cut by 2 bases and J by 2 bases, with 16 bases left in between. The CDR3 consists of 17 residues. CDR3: CASSLRQGIQAGNTIYF. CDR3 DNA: TGTGCCAGCAGCTTACGGCAGGGTATCCAGGCTGGAAACACCATATATTTT.

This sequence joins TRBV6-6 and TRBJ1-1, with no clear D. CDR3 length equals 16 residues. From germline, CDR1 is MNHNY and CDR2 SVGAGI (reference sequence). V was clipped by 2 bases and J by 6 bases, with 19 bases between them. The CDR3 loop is CASSYEHEPSGSEAFF. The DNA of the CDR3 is TGTGCCAGCAGTTACGAACACGAACCTTCTGGCTCTGAAGCTTTCTTT.

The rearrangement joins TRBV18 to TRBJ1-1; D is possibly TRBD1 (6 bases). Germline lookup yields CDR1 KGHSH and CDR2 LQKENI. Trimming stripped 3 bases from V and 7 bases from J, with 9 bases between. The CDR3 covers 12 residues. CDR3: CASSPGAIEAFF. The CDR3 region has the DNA TGTGCCAGCTCACCGGGGGCAATTGAAGCTTTCTTT.

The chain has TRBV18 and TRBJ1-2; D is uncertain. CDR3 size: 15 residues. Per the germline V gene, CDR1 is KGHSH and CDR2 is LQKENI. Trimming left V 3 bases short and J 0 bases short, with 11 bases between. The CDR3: CASSPTTQANYGYTF. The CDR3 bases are TGTGCCAGCTCACCCACGACTCAAGCTAACTATGGCTACACCTTC.

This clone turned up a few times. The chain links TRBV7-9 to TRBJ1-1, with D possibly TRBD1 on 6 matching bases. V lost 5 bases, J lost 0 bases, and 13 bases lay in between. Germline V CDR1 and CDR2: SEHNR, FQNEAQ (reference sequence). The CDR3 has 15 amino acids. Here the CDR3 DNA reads TGTGCCAGCAGCAAAGGGGGTGGAGTGAACACTGAAGCTTTCTTT. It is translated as CASSKGGGVNTEAFF.

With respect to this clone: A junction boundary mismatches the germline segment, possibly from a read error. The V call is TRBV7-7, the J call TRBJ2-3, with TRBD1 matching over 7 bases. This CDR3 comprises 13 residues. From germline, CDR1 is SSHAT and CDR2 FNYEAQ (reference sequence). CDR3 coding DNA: TGTGCTAGCAGCCCCTCAGGGGGAGATACGCAGTATTTT. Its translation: CASSPSGGDTQYF.

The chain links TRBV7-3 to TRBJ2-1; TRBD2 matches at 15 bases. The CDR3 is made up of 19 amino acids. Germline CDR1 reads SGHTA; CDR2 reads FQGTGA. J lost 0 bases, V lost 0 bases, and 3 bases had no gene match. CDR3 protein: CASSLTGLAGGLSYNEQFF. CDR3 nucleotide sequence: TGTGCCAGCAGCTTAACGGGACTAGCGGGGGGCCTCTCCTACAATGAGCAGTTCTTC.

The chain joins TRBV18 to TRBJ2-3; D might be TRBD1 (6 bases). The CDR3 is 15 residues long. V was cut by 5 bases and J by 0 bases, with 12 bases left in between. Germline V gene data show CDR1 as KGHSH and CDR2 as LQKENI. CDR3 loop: CASSEIQGSTDTQYF. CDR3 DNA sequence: TGTGCCAGCTCAGAGATACAGGGTAGCACAGATACGCAGTATTTT.

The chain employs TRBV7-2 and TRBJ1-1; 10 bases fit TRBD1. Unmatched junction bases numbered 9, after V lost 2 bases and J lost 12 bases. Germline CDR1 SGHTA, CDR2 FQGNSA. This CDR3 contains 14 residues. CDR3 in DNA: TGTGCCAGCAGCTTAACCGGGACAGGGGAGGAAACTTTCTTT. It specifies CASSLTGTGEETFF. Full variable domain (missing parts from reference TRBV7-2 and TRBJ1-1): GAGVSQSPSNKVTEKGKDVELRCDPISGHTALYWYRQSLGQGLEFLIYFQGNSAPDKSGLPSDRFSAERTGGSVSTLTIQRTQQEDSAVYLCASSLTGTGEETFFGQGTRLTVV.

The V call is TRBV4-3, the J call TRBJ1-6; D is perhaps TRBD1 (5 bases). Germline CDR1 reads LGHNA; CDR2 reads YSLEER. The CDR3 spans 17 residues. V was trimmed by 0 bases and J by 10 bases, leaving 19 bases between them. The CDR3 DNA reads TGCGCCAGCAGCCAAGATCCCCCCCACAGGTCCGGGTCACCCCTCCACTTT. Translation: CASSQDPPHRSGSPLHF.

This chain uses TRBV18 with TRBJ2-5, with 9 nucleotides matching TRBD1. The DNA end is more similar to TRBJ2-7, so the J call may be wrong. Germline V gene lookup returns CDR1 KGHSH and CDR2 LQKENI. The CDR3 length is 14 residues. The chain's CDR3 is CASSPTQGANEQYF. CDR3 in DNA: TGTGCCAGCTCACCAACACAGGGGGCCAACGAGCAGTACTTC.

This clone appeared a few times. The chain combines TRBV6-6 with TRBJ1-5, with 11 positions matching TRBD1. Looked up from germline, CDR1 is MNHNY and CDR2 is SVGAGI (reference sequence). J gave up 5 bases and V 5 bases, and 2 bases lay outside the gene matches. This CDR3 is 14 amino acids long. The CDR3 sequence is CASSRTGGDQPQHF. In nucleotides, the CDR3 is TGTGCCAGCAGTCGGACAGGGGGCGATCAGCCCCAGCATTTT.

CDR3 region: CASSPRGGSGYYGYTF. CDR3 DNA sequence: TGTGCCAGCAGCCCCCGGGGGGGTAGTGGGTACTATGGCTACACCTTC. The chain employs TRBV4-2 and TRBJ1-2, with D possibly being TRBD1 (5 bases). In germline, CDR1 is LGHNA, CDR2 YNFKEQ. The CDR3 has 16 residues. V was clipped by 4 bases and J by 3 bases, with 18 bases between them.

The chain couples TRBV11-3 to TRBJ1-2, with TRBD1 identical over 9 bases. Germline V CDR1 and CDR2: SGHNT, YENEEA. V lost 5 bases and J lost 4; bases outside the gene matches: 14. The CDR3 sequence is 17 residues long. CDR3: CASSPGDWTGACYGYTF. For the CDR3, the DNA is TGTGCCAGCAGCCCCGGGGATTGGACAGGGGCGTGCTATGGCTACACCTTC.

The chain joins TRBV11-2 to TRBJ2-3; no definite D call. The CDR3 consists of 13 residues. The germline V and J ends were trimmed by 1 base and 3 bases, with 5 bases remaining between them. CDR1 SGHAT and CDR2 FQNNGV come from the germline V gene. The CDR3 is CASSLAGTDTQYF. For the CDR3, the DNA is TGTGCCAGCAGCTTAGCCGGGACAGATACGCAGTATTTT.

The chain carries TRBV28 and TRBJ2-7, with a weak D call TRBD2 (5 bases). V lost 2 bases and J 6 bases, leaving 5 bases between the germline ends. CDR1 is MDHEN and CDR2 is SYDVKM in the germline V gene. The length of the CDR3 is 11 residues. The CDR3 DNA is TGTGCCAGCAGTTTAGAGGGCGAGCAGTACTTC. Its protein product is CASSLEGEQYF.

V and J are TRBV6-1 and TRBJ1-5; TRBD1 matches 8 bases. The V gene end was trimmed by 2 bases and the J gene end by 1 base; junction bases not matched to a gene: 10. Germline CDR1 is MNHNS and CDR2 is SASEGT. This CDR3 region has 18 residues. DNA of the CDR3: TGTGCCAGCAGTGAAAGGCAGGGGGCAAGGGTAAGCAATCAGCCCCAGCATTTT. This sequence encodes CASSERQGARVSNQPQHF.

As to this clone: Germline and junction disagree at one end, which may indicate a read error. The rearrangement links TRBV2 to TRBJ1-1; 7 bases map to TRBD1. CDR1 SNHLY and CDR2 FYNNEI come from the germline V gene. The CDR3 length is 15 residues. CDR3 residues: CASHKGGQRASEPFF. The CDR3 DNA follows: TGTGCCAGCCACAAAGGGGGACAGCGGGCAAGTGAACCTTTCTTT.

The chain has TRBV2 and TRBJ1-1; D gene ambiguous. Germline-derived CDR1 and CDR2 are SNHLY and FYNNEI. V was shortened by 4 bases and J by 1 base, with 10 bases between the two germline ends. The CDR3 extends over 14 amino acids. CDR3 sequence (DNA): TGTGCCAGCAGTGTCCAGCAGGCGAACACTGAAGCTTTCTTT. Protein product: CASSVQQANTEAFF.

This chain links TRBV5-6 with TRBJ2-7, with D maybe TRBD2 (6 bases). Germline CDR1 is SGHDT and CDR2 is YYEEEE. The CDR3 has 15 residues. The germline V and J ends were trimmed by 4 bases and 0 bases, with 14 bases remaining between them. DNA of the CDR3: TGTGCCAGCAGCGCAATGGGAGGTTCCTCCTACGAGCAGTACTTC. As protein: CASSAMGGSSYEQYF.

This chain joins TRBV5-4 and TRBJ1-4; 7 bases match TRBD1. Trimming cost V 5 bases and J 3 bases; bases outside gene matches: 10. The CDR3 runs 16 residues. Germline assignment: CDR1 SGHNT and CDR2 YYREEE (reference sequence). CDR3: CASSRGGAGSNEKLFF. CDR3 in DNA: TGTGCCAGCAGTAGAGGGGGCGCAGGCTCTAATGAAAAACTGTTTTTT. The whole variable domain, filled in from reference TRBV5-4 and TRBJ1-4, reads ETGVTQSPTHLIKTRGQQVTLRCSSQSGHNTVSWYQQALGQGPQFIFQYYREEENGRGNFPPRFSGLQFPNYSSELNVNALELDDSALYLCASSRGGAGSNEKLFFGSGTQLSVL.

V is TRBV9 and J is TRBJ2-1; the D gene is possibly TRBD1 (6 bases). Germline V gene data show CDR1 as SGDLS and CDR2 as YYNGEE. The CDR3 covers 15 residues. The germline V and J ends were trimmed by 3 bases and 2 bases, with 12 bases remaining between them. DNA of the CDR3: TGTGCCAGCAGCGCACAGGGTAACACCTACAATGAGCAGTTCTTC. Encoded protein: CASSAQGNTYNEQFF. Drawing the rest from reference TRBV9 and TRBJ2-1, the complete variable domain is DSGVTQTPKHLITATGQRVTLRCSPRSGDLSVYWYQQSLDQGLQFLIQYYNGEERAKGNILERFSAQQFPDLHSELNLSSLELGDSALYFCASSAQGNTYNEQFFGPGTRLTVL.

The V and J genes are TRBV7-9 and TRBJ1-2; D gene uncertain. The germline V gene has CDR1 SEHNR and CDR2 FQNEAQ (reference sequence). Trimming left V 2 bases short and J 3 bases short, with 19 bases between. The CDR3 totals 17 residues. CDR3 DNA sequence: TGTGCCAGCAGCTTAAATAATCGACCCCAACGGGACTATGGCTACACCTTC. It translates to CASSLNNRPQRDYGYTF.